This T cell receptor beta chain was profiled in a study of control samples from healthy donors and cancer patients. CDR1 is SQVTM and CDR2 is ANQGSEA in the germline V gene. V was pared by 1 base and J by 6 bases, with 4 bases of the junction left unmatched. This CDR3 has 13 amino acids. The count of this clone is one. The table came from immunoSEQ multiplex PCR; TCRdb's copy has only in-frame clones and leaves some out. In the table there are under 200,000 clones, 90% to 95% of which are singletons. Sequenced: blood. This sequence originates from a woman in her 30s in good health. The chain uses TRBV29-1 and TRBJ2-5; 8 bases line up with TRBD2. The CDR3: CSVEAGGPKTQYF. The CDR3 nucleotides read TGCAGCGTTGAAGCGGGAGGGCCGAAGACCCAGTACTTC.